A selection of T cell receptor beta chains follows, all from one sample in a study of cytomegalovirus exposure and HLA in healthy donors. Data came from immunoSEQ multiplex PCR; TCRdb stores just in-frame clones and leaves some out. The top ten hold roughly 11% of the sample, which has approximately 120,000 clones, 77% seen once. The sample consisted of PBMCs. Receptor source: a man aged 40-50 years in good health and CMV-seropositive. CDR3s include the opening cysteine and the closing phenylalanine or tryptophan. The order of the fields is clone size, J gene, D gene, V gene, CDR3 DNA, CDR3 protein. D genes are given only for firm matches. Some rows have no size entry. The others give once, few or many, or a class for an expanded clone.

few TRBJ2-2 TRBD2 TRBV7-3 TGTGCCAGCAGCTTGTCGGGACTAGCGGGGCTCGCGAACACCGGGGAGCTGTTTTTT CASSLSGLAGLANTGELFF
NA TRBJ1-4 NA TRBV29-1 TGCAGCGCCCGGACAGTAAATGAAAAACTGTTTTTT CSARTVNEKLFF
NA TRBJ2-5 NA TRBV7-7 TGTGCTAGCAGCTTATTCGGGGGAGAGACCCAGTACTTC CASSLFGGETQYF
few TRBJ2-5 NA TRBV5-6 TGTGCCAGCAGCTTGGGTGGGGCCAAAGAGACCCAGTACTTC CASSLGGAKETQYF
NA TRBJ1-2 TRBD1 TRBV4-3 TGCGCCAGCAGCCAAGATATTCGGGACAGCCAAAAGTCTAACTATGGCTACACCTTC CASSQDIRDSQKSNYGYTF
NA TRBJ2-1 TRBD2 TRBV7-9 TGTGCCAGCAGCTTTGACGGGGGGTACAATGAGCAGTTCTTC CASSFDGGYNEQFF
NA TRBJ1-1 TRBD1 TRBV5-6 TGTGCCAGCAGCAGGACAGGGGGCATTGGTGAAGCTTTCTTT CASSRTGGIGEAFF
NA TRBJ1-4 NA TRBV19 TGTGCCAGTAGGTCGATCCGGGAGAGGGCTAATGAAAAACTGTTTTTT CASRSIRERANEKLFF
NA TRBJ2-7 TRBD1 TRBV5-6 TGTGCCAGCAGCTTGGCTGGACAGGGGATCCACGAGCAGTACTTC CASSLAGQGIHEQYF
NA TRBJ1-3 TRBD1 TRBV19 TGTGCCAGTAGTACTCGGACAGGCTCCCTGTCAAACACCATATATTTT CASSTRTGSLSNTIYF
NA TRBJ2-7 NA TRBV27 TGTGCCAGCAGTTTAACGGTAGCGTCCTACGAGCAGTACTTC CASSLTVASYEQYF
NA TRBJ1-4 TRBD1 TRBV28 TGTGCCAGCAGCCGACCAGGGGGCGGTGTTGAAAAACTGTTTTTT CASSRPGGGVEKLFF
once TRBJ1-2 TRBD1 TRBV4-1 TGCGCCAGCAGCCCCGGGACAGGGGAACATGGCTACACCTTC CASSPGTGEHGYTF
NA TRBJ1-5 TRBD1 TRBV15 TGTGCCACCAGCAGAAGGACAGGGGGTGATCAGCCCCAGCATTTT CATSRRTGGDQPQHF
NA TRBJ2-7 NA TRBV6-1 TGTGCCAGCAGCCCCACCCCGGTCTCCTCCTACGAGCAGTACTTC CASSPTPVSSYEQYF
NA TRBJ1-1 TRBD1 TRBV7-2 TGTGCCAGCAGCCTACAACAGGGGCCCTTGAACACTGAAGCTTTCTTT CASSLQQGPLNTEAFF
NA TRBJ2-7 NA TRBV28 TGTGCCAGCAGTCCGCGCACGACAGAGTACTCCTACGAGCAGTACTTC CASSPRTTEYSYEQYF
few TRBJ2-1 NA TRBV9 TGTGCCAGCAGCGGATTAGACAATGAGCAGTTCTTC CASSGLDNEQFF
NA TRBJ2-2 TRBD1 TRBV4-1 TGCGCCAGCAGCCAAGAGTTAGGGGGCTACACCGGGGAGCTGTTTTTT CASSQELGGYTGELFF
NA TRBJ2-1 TRBD2 TRBV11-2 TGTGCCAGCAGCTTAGCTATTGGGACTATTCTCTCGTACAATGAGCAGTTCTTC CASSLAIGTILSYNEQFF
NA TRBJ2-2 NA TRBV19 TGTGCCAGTAGATCGAGAGGGATTAACACCGGGGAGCTGTTTTTT CASRSRGINTGELFF
NA TRBJ2-7 TRBD1 TRBV4-3 TGCGCCAGCAGCCAAGGATTCTCCGGGACAGGGGGATTCTACGAGCAGTACTTC CASSQGFSGTGGFYEQYF
NA TRBJ2-2 NA TRBV20-1 TGCAGTGCCGGTAACACCGGGGAGCTGTTTTTT CSAGNTGELFF
few TRBJ2-5 TRBD2 TRBV4-2 TGTGCCAGCAGCCAAGAGGGGACTAGCGGGGGGCAAGAGACCCAGTACTTC CASSQEGTSGGQETQYF
once TRBJ1-3 NA TRBV23-1 TGCGCCAGCAGCCTGGGGGCTTATATCTCTGGAAACACCATATATTTT CASSLGAYISGNTIYF
NA TRBJ1-3 TRBD1 TRBV28 TGTGCCAGCAGGGACAGGGTTGCTGGAAACACCATATATTTT CASRDRVAGNTIYF
NA TRBJ1-2 NA TRBV28 TGTGCCAGCAAGGGGGTTGGTGGGAGATATGGCTACACCTTC CASKGVGGRYGYTF
NA TRBJ1-4 NA TRBV6-5 TGTGCCAGCAGTCGCCTCGCAGGGCCTAGGGGAAAACTGTTTTTT CASSRLAGPRGKLFF
few TRBJ2-7 NA TRBV9 TGTGCCAGCAGCGCCGCGGGATACGAGCAGTACTTC CASSAAGYEQYF
NA TRBJ2-3 NA TRBV6-1 TGTGCCAGCAGTGAAAAAGGGGGGGGGCGGGGAGATACGCAGTATTTT CASSEKGGGRGDTQYF
few TRBJ2-4 TRBD1 TRBV6-1 TGTGCCAGCAGTGAAGATACCGGGACAGGGGGGGACATTCAGTACTTC CASSEDTGTGGDIQYF
NA TRBJ2-3 NA TRBV4-1 TGCGCCAGCAGCCAAGATTGGGCAGGACGCGGGTCGACAGATACGCAGTATTTT CASSQDWAGRGSTDTQYF
NA TRBJ2-7 NA TRBV2 TGTGCCAGCAGGGAGGGACAGATCACCTACGAGCAGTACTTC CASREGQITYEQYF
once TRBJ1-1 NA TRBV27 TGTGCCAGCAGTTTCAAACGAGGGATGAACACTGAAGCTTTCTTT CASSFKRGMNTEAFF
NA TRBJ1-5 NA TRBV6-5 TGTGCCAGCAGTTACAGCCAGGTTAGCAATCAGCCCCAGCATTTT CASSYSQVSNQPQHF
NA TRBJ2-5 TRBD2 TRBV5-4 TGTGCCAGCAGCCTGGAGCTAGCGGGGGCGGGGGAGACCCAGTACTTC CASSLELAGAGETQYF
once TRBJ2-7 NA TRBV7-9 TGTTCCAGCAGCGATCCGACACAACAGGGCCGGCAAATTCCCTACGAGCAGTACTTC CSSSDPTQQGRQIPYEQYF
NA TRBJ1-3 NA TRBV6-5 TGTGCCAGCAGCGAGGGAGGGCCTACTGGAAACACCATATATTTT CASSEGGPTGNTIYF
NA TRBJ2-2 TRBD2 TRBV9 TGTGCCAGCAAGCGGGGTCCCGGGGAGCTGTTTTTT CASKRGPGELFF
NA TRBJ2-7 TRBD1 TRBV19 TGTGCCAGTAGTCCACGGGACAGGCCCTCCTACGAGCAGTACTTC CASSPRDRPSYEQYF
NA TRBJ1-1 TRBD1 TRBV28 TGTGCCAGCAGTTTAAGGGGGCCTAACACTGAAGCTTTCTTT CASSLRGPNTEAFF
NA TRBJ2-6 NA TRBV19 TGTGCCAGTAGTATTAGACAGAACTCTGGGGCCAACGGCCTGACTTTC CASSIRQNSGANGLTF
once TRBJ2-3 TRBD2 TRBV5-4 TGTGCCAGCAGCAACCCTAAGTGGAGCGGGGGGGCGGGGGATACGCAGTATTTT CASSNPKWSGGAGDTQYF
NA TRBJ2-5 TRBD1 TRBV5-1 TGCGCCAGCAGCCTAAGACAGGGGTCGGAGACCCAGTACTTC CASSLRQGSETQYF
many TRBJ2-3 TRBD2 TRBV6-4 TGTGCCAGCAGTGACTCGAGCGGGGGGGCAGATACGCAGTATTTT CASSDSSGGADTQYF
NA TRBJ2-1 TRBD2 TRBV30 TGTGCCTGGAGTAGAGGAGCGGGGGGTTACAATGAGCAGTTCTTC CAWSRGAGGYNEQFF
NA TRBJ2-5 TRBD1 TRBV30 TGTGCCTGGAGGCCAGGGACAGTGATTATGGAGACCCAGTACTTC CAWRPGTVIMETQYF
NA TRBJ2-1 TRBD2 TRBV5-1 TGCGCCAGCAGCTTGGGGGCGGGGGGGCCGTTTGAGCAGTTCTTC CASSLGAGGPFEQFF
once TRBJ1-2 NA TRBV28 TGTGCCAGCGCCACCGACCGGGGGGTTTTGGGCTACACCTTC CASATDRGVLGYTF
NA TRBJ2-3 NA TRBV5-1 TGCGCCAGCAGCTTGGGGACAATGGATACGCAGTATTTT CASSLGTMDTQYF
NA TRBJ2-5 NA TRBV25-1 TGTGCCAGCAGTGGCAGAGACTTCCAAGAGACCCAGTACTTC CASSGRDFQETQYF
few TRBJ1-5 NA TRBV2 TGTGCCAGCAAATCTACCGTTAATCAGCCCCAGCATTTT CASKSTVNQPQHF
NA TRBJ2-2 NA TRBV5-6 TGTGCCAGCAGCTCATTCCTTTCACAGCTGTGGAACACCGGGGAGCTGTTTTTT CASSSFLSQLWNTGELFF
NA TRBJ1-2 NA TRBV6-6 TGTGCCAGCAGTTACTCAGGGGTTTCCCTCTATGGCTACACCTTC CASSYSGVSLYGYTF
NA TRBJ2-3 NA TRBV11-3 TGTGCCAGCCGTTTTTCTAGCACAGATACGCAGTATTTT CASRFSSTDTQYF
NA TRBJ2-3 TRBD1 TRBV6-5 TGTGCCAGCAGTTACAGTAACAGGGGGGCACATGATACGCAGTATTTT CASSYSNRGAHDTQYF
NA TRBJ2-5 TRBD1 TRBV4-2 TGTGCCAGCAGCCAAGGGGGACAGGGGGCAGAGACCCAGTACTTC CASSQGGQGAETQYF
NA TRBJ2-2 TRBD2 TRBV4-3 TGCGCCAGCAGCCAAGGAAGCGGGGGGGCCGGGGGCGGGGAGCTGTTTTTT CASSQGSGGAGGGELFF
NA TRBJ2-2 NA TRBV7-2 TGTGCCAGCAGCTTGTCAAACACCGGGGAGCTGTTTTTT CASSLSNTGELFF
NA TRBJ2-1 TRBD2 TRBV5-1 TGCGCCAGCGGAAACAGACTAGCGGGGGGAAACAATGAGCAGTTCTTC CASGNRLAGGNNEQFF